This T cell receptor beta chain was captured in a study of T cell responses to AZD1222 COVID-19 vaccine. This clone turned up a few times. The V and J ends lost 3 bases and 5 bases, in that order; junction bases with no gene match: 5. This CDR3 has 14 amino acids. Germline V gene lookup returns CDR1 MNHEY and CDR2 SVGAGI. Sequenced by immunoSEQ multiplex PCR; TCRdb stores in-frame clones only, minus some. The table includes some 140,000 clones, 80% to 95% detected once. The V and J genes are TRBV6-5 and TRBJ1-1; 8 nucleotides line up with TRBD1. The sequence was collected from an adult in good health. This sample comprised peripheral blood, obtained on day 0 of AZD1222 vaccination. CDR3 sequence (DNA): TGTGCCAGCAGTTATGAGACAGGGGTAACTGAAGCTTTCTTT. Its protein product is CASSYETGVTEAFF.